The present T cell receptor (beta chain) was sequenced within a study of shared clonotypes between healthy human individuals. Overall study findings and caveats: Blood was the only sampled material, and tissue repertoires likely differ.

Turning to this clone: Its specificity is unknown.

TCRdb's copy holds only in-frame clones and misses some; the assay was immunoSEQ multiplex PCR. The sample lists about 2.5 million clones, 85% to 95% occurring once. V was shortened by 3 bases and J by 12 bases, with 20 bases between the two germline ends. Germline V gene lookup returns CDR1 GTSNPN and CDR2 SVGIG (reference sequence). CDR3 size: 13 residues. The sample taken for sequencing was naive CD4+ T cells from PBMCs. Stated subset: CD45RA+ positively selected. The chain carries TRBV30 and TRBJ1-2; D not certain. The TCR originated in a man in his late teens or twenties in good health. Some clones in this sample may be carry-over from other donors' samples. Written as DNA, the CDR3 is TGTGCCTGGAGGGCTGTAGTGGTCGGCCCGGACACCTTC. Its protein is CAWRAVVVGPDTF.